The following is a T cell receptor beta chain sequence with its context. The antigen is unknown. The data are from a study of shared clonotypes between healthy human individuals. Study-wide context: For every donor, three CD4 naive, three CD4 memory, two CD8 naive and one CD8 memory plates were used. Overall study results and limits: What naive subsets generally showed was a larger estimated richness than memory subsets showed. In a handful of donors, about 5% of naive CD4 clonotypes appeared in common.

Terminally differentiated effector memory CD45RA+ cells were excluded from the naive CD8 cells, which were CD45RO-negative and positively selected for CCR7. The donors were adults (healthy and HIV-negative) with no recent acute infections or vaccinations. The CDR3 loop spans 16 amino acids. V trimming: 4 bases; J trimming: 6 bases; junction bases outside the gene matches: 8. In germline, CDR1 is LNHDA, CDR2 SQIVND (reference sequence). Libraries were prepared by immunoSEQ multiplex PCR; TCRdb keeps only in-frame clonotypes and omits some of them. The data show around 2.1 million clones, about 93% seen once.

The sequence came from a man between 18 and 29 years old in good health. Some clones in this sample may be carry-over from other donors' samples. The V gene is TRBV19, the J gene TRBJ2-2; 10 bases align to TRBD1. Material for sequencing was naive CD8+ T cells from PBMCs. CDR3 residues: CASSTPTGGIPGELFF. The CDR3 DNA follows: TGTGCCAGTAGTACTCCGACAGGGGGCATTCCCGGGGAGCTGTTTTTT.